These 28 T cell receptor beta chains originate from one sample sequenced in a study of shared clonotypes between healthy human individuals. TCRdb's copy holds only in-frame clones and misses some; the assay was immunoSEQ multiplex PCR. The table has roughly 1.4 million clones, 98% seen once. Sequenced sample: naive CD4+ T cells sorted from blood. Subset defined: CD45RA+ positively selected. Receptor source: a man under 40 in good health.

The V gene is TRBV5-1, the J gene TRBJ2-7; D uncertain. The V end lost 0 bases, the J end lost 3 bases, and 7 bases lay between the germline ends. The CDR3 is 13 residues long. Germline lookup yields CDR1 SGHRS and CDR2 YFSETQ. The CDR3 sequence: CASSLVPRYEQYF. CDR3 DNA sequence: TGCGCCAGCAGCTTGGTCCCGCGCTACGAGCAGTACTTC.

The CDR3 DNA reads TGTGCCAGTAATGGCGGGAGGGGGAACGAGCAGTACTTC. Its translation: CASNGGRGNEQYF. This chain links TRBV19 with TRBJ2-7; 9 nucleotides agree with TRBD2. Germline lookup yields CDR1 LNHDA and CDR2 SQIVND (reference sequence). CDR3 length equals 13 residues. V dropped 7 bases and J dropped 5; count of bases not matched to a gene: 6.

V is TRBV25-1 and J is TRBJ2-3; TRBD2 matches 9 bases. This CDR3 is built from 17 residues. Looked up from germline, CDR1 is MGHDK and CDR2 is SYGVNS. With 1 base clipped from V and 3 bases from J, the junction kept 8 bases outside the gene matches. The CDR3 region has the DNA TGTGCCAGCAGTGAATCTTGGGCGGGAGGGCCAACAGATACGCAGTATTTT. This sequence encodes CASSESWAGGPTDTQYF.

In regard to this clone: In the same sample, other DNA sequences code for this CDR3. The chain uses TRBV5-1 and TRBJ2-1; 8 bases match TRBD2. This CDR3 spans 15 amino acids. Trimming removed 0 bases from V and 3 bases from J; junction bases left unmatched: 2. Germline V gene data show CDR1 as SGHRS and CDR2 as YFSETQ. CDR3 DNA: TGCGCCAGCAGCTTGGTTGCGGGGGGCTACAATGAGCAGTTCTTC. Its translation: CASSLVAGGYNEQFF.

V gene TRBV5-7 combines with J gene TRBJ1-5; D is uncertain. TRBV5-7 is treated as an ORF (open reading frame) with a function not yet certain. The CDR3 runs 11 residues. Trimming pared 0 bases from V and 6 bases from J, leaving 1 base between. The CDR3 bases are TGTGCCAGCAGCTTGGGTCAGCCCCAGCATTTT. Translating it yields CASSLGQPQHF.

This chain joins TRBV4-3 and TRBJ2-7; 10 bases align to TRBD1. V dropped 3 bases and J dropped 4; count of bases not matched to a gene: 6. This CDR3 comprises 15 residues. Germline V gene data show CDR1 as LGHNA and CDR2 as YSLEER. CDR3 DNA sequence: TGCGCCAGCAGCCACCCGACAGGGGGCTGGTACGAGCAGTACTTC. This codes for CASSHPTGGWYEQYF.

This chain connects TRBV6-4 to TRBJ2-7; 7 bases fit TRBD1. Germline V CDR1 and CDR2: MRHNA, SNTAGT. The CDR3 sequence is 14 residues long. Unmatched junction bases numbered 9, after V lost 4 bases and J lost 6 bases. In DNA form, the CDR3 reads TGTGCCAGCAGTGGACAGGGCGGGTATTGCGAGCAGTACTTC. Translating gives CASSGQGGYCEQYF.

The sample holds one count of this clone. The chain recombines TRBV11-2 with TRBJ2-3, with 11 bases fitting TRBD2. J lost 5 bases, V lost 5 bases, and 3 bases had no gene match. Germline V CDR1 and CDR2: SGHAT, FQNNGV. This CDR3 has 14 amino acids. The CDR3 here is CASSRGLAGDTQYF. DNA for the CDR3: TGTGCCAGCAGCCGCGGACTAGCGGGAGATACGCAGTATTTT. Variable domain in full (rest from reference TRBV11-2 and TRBJ2-3): EAGVAQSPRYKIIEKRQSVAFWCNPISGHATLYWYQQILGQGPKLLIQFQNNGVVDDSQLPKDRFSAERLKGVDSTLKIQPAKLEDSAVYLCASSRGLAGDTQYFGPGTRLTVL.

The rearrangement uses TRBV29-1 and TRBJ2-1; 7 bases map to TRBD2. The CDR3 has 15 amino acids. From germline, CDR1 is SQVTM and CDR2 ANQGSEA. V shed 4 bases and J 2 bases; nucleotides not matched to a gene: 8. The CDR3 nucleotides are TGCAGCGTTGTCCTCCGGCGGGGGACCTACAATGAGCAGTTCTTC. It translates to CSVVLRRGTYNEQFF.

This chain joins TRBV5-4 and TRBJ1-2; 12 positions agree with TRBD1. V lost 5 bases, J lost 6 bases, and 8 bases stayed unmatched. Germline loops: CDR1 SGHNT, CDR2 YYREEE (reference sequence). The CDR3 totals 15 residues. The chain's CDR3 is CASRPTGTGGNGYTF. Written as DNA, the CDR3 is TGTGCCAGCAGACCAACCGGGACAGGGGGCAATGGCTACACCTTC.

The V call is TRBV11-3, the J call TRBJ2-1; D uncertain. This CDR3 is 13 amino acids long. Germline assignment: CDR1 SGHNT and CDR2 YENEEA. V lost 2 bases and J 9 bases, leaving 11 bases between the germline ends. This chain's CDR3 is CASSLSLAGEQFF. CDR3 DNA sequence: TGTGCCAGCAGCTTATCCTTAGCCGGTGAGCAGTTCTTC. The whole variable domain, remainder taken from reference TRBV11-3 and TRBJ2-1, is EAGVVQSPRYKIIEKKQPVAFWCNPISGHNTLYWYLQNLGQGPELLIRYENEEAVDDSQLPKDRFSAERLKGVDSTLKIQPAELGDSAVYLCASSLSLAGEQFFGPGTRLTVL.

This clone is a singleton in its sample. The chain employs TRBV6-5 and TRBJ2-1; 10 bases fit TRBD1. J lost 8 bases, V lost 7 bases, and 5 bases had no gene match. The CDR3 length is 13 residues. Germline loops: CDR1 MNHEY, CDR2 SVGAGI. CDR3 region: CASKTGGRDEQFF. The CDR3 coding sequence is TGTGCCAGCAAGACAGGGGGCAGGGATGAGCAGTTCTTC.

For this clone: Other nucleotide sequences in the sample specify the same CDR3. The chain joins TRBV11-2 to TRBJ1-5; D ambiguous. Germline loops: CDR1 SGHAT, CDR2 FQNNGV. CDR3 length: 14 residues. V gave up 1 base and J gave up 0 bases, with 4 bases separating them. The CDR3 region has the DNA TGTGCCAGCAGCTTAGTAGGTAGCAATCAGCCCCAGCATTTT. Translation: CASSLVGSNQPQHF.

The V gene is TRBV11-3, the J gene TRBJ2-2; possible D gene TRBD1, 6 bases. Germline assignment: CDR1 SGHNT and CDR2 YENEEA. Trimming took 1 base from V and 7 from J, leaving 16 bases between them. The CDR3 runs to 16 residues. For the CDR3, the DNA is TGTGCCAGCAGCTTAGGTTCTGGACAGTCGGGCGGGGAGCTGTTTTTT. This gives the protein CASSLGSGQSGGELFF.

The chain recombines TRBV5-1 with TRBJ2-7, with 9 bases fitting TRBD2. Per the germline V gene, CDR1 is SGHRS and CDR2 is YFSETQ. This CDR3 comprises 14 residues. Trimming at V came to 4 bases and at J to 6 bases, leaving 8 bases not matched to a gene. CDR3 residues: CASSAGLASVEQYF. CDR3 DNA sequence: TGCGCCAGCAGCGCAGGACTAGCGTCGGTCGAGCAGTACTTC. Based on the CDR3 plus reference TRBV5-1 and TRBJ2-7, the full variable domain is KAGVTQTPRYLIKTRGQQVTLSCSPISGHRSVSWYQQTPGQGLQFLFEYFSETQRNKGNFPGRFSGRQFSNSRSEMNVSTLELGDSALYLCASSAGLASVEQYFGPGTRLTVT.

For this clone: Other nucleotide sequences in the sample specify the same CDR3. The chain uses TRBV15 and TRBJ2-5; D ambiguous. Germline lookup yields CDR1 LNHNV and CDR2 YYDKDF (reference sequence). The ends were cut back, 3 bases at V and 5 bases at J, with 4 bases in the middle. The CDR3 extends over 11 amino acids. The CDR3 DNA reads as TGTGCCACCAGCAGGGAGGAGACCCAGTACTTC. It encodes CATSREETQYF.

The count of this clone is one. This sequence joins TRBV27 and TRBJ2-3; a weak D match, TRBD2 (6 bases). Germline V lookup: CDR1 MNHEY, CDR2 SMNVEV (reference sequence). There are 16 residues in the CDR3. Deletions cut 6 bases from V and 2 bases from J, with 18 bases between. The CDR3 DNA sequence: TGTGCCAGCAGCCGCAAACTAGCAAGGATCACAGATACGCAGTATTTT. Its protein product is CASSRKLARITDTQYF.

This rearrangement joins TRBV5-5 to TRBJ1-1, with no clear D. V gave up 6 bases and J gave up 11 bases, with 23 bases separating them. Germline V gene lookup returns CDR1 SGHKS and CDR2 YYEKEE (reference sequence). The CDR3 is 14 amino acids. This CDR3 is CASTPGVQQIGAFF. CDR3 sequence (DNA): TGTGCCAGCACCCCCGGGGTACAGCAAATCGGGGCTTTCTTT.

This chain uses TRBV27 with TRBJ2-3; the D is unclear. Germline CDR1 and CDR2: MNHEY and SMNVEV (reference sequence). The CDR3 is 13 residues long. The CDR3, as DNA: TGTGTGAGCTCACGGATTAGCACAGATACGCAGTATTTT. Its protein product is CVSSRISTDTQYF.

The rearrangement joins TRBV7-8 to TRBJ2-7, with D perhaps matching TRBD1 (5 bases). V gave up 5 bases and J gave up 5 bases, with 22 bases separating them. Germline V gene lookup returns CDR1 SGHVS and CDR2 FQNEAQ. The CDR3 extends over 16 amino acids. CDR3 region: CASSPQGWAGSHEQYF. For the CDR3, the DNA is TGTGCCAGCAGCCCACAAGGGTGGGCAGGGTCCCACGAGCAGTACTTC.

The rearrangement joins TRBV28 to TRBJ2-3; D possibly corresponds to TRBD2 (6 bases). Germline lookup yields CDR1 MDHEN and CDR2 SYDVKM. The CDR3 covers 16 residues. Trimming removed 6 bases from V and 1 base from J, with 17 bases in between. As DNA, the CDR3 is TGTGCCAGCAGAACGGGGGAAGGAAGGGGCACAGATACGCAGTATTTT. Amino acid sequence: CASRTGEGRGTDTQYF.

The J gene is TRBJ2-7, the V gene TRBV10-3; D possibly corresponds to TRBD1 (5 bases). CDR1 ENHRY and CDR2 SYGVKD come from the germline V gene. The CDR3 has 13 amino acids. Trimming removed 0 bases at V and 2 bases at J, with 5 bases between. CDR3 coding DNA: TGTGCCATCAGTGAGTCGGGGCCCTACGAGCAGTACTTC. Residues: CAISESGPYEQYF.

The gene calls are TRBV7-6 and TRBJ2-3; possibly TRBD1 for D (5 bases). Deletions cut 1 base from V and 3 bases from J, with 14 bases between. Germline V CDR1 and CDR2: SGHVS, FNYEAQ. The CDR3 spans 16 residues. DNA for the CDR3: TGTGCCAGCAGCTTAGGGGCAGGGATACTAACAGATACGCAGTATTTT. Translated: CASSLGAGILTDTQYF.

This rearrangement joins TRBV6-1 to TRBJ2-4; the match to TRBD1 covers 8 bases. The CDR3 consists of 13 residues. Germline CDR1 is MNHNS and CDR2 is SASEGT. Trimming removed 4 bases from V and 14 bases from J; junction bases left unmatched: 10. The CDR3 here is CASSAKLRDRKYF. In DNA, the CDR3 is TGTGCCAGCAGTGCCAAATTACGGGACAGGAAGTACTTC.

The chain links TRBV10-1 to TRBJ2-7; 10 positions match TRBD1. Germline CDR1 is WNHNN and CDR2 is SYGVQD (reference sequence). CDR3 size: 13 residues. Trimming at V came to 8 bases and at J to 5 bases, leaving 6 bases not matched to a gene. The CDR3 region has the DNA TGCGCCAGCGGGGACAGGGGATCCGACGAGCAGTACTTC. It is translated as CASGDRGSDEQYF.

The V gene is TRBV19, the J gene TRBJ1-1; D perhaps matches TRBD1 (6 bases). CDR1 and CDR2 (germline): LNHDA, SQIVND (reference sequence). CDR3 length: 13 amino acids. Trimming took 8 bases from V and 1 from J, leaving 11 bases between them. In DNA, the CDR3 is TGTGCCAGTCGAAGAGGGGGGAACACTGAAGCTTTCTTT. Protein: CASRRGGNTEAFF.

The rearrangement uses TRBV27 and TRBJ2-5; 8 bases fit TRBD2. CDR3 length equals 15 residues. Trimming cost V 4 bases and J 5 bases; bases outside gene matches: 9. Germline V gene sequence: CDR1 MNHEY, CDR2 SMNVEV (reference sequence). The CDR3 coding sequence is TGTGCCAGCAGTTATCGGGAGGGGTTCCGGGAGACCCAGTACTTC. Translated, it gives CASSYREGFRETQYF.

CDR3 bases: TGCGCCAGCAGTGAGAACAGGGGATCGGACACCATATATTTT. As protein: CASSENRGSDTIYF. This sequence joins TRBV10-2 and TRBJ1-3, with 7 nucleotides matching TRBD1. Germline lookup yields CDR1 WSHSY and CDR2 SAAADI. J was trimmed by 8 bases and V by 2 bases; bases with no gene match: 6. This CDR3 contains 14 residues.